The clone carrying this T cell receptor beta chain was seen at least ten times. Its antigen is unknown. Germline values: CDR1 SGHVS, CDR2 FQNEAQ. The V and J ends lost 5 bases and 0 bases respectively, with 20 bases between them. This CDR3 spans 18 amino acids. The sample comes from a study of T cell repertoires in cytomegalovirus infection. Study-wide context: A matching HLA type, together with CMV infection, was signaled by public TCR beta signatures. Study outcomes and limitations: HLA-C-restricted, CMV-specific TCR beta clonotypes were dominant ex vivo. Cumulative frequency (of public TCR beta family members) identified carriers of CMV plus the relevant HLA.

TCRdb itself ran the reads through MiXCR, one entry per CDR3 protein. The sample lists 130,000 or so distinct CDR3 sequences, under 8% occurring once. The chain has TRBV7-8 and TRBJ1-5, with a weak D call TRBD1 (5 bases). The receptor was derived from a human donor in good health (CMV status not recorded). Some clones in this sample may be carry-over from other donors' samples. Specimen: PBMCs. The CDR3 DNA reads as TGTGCCAGCAGCCGCGAGGGTGGTGGGGGTTATAGCAATCAGCCCCAGCATTTT. This gives the protein CASSREGGGGYSNQPQHF.